This T cell receptor (beta chain) was observed in a study of T cell changes during pregnancy in multiple sclerosis. Measured with immunoSEQ multiplex PCR; TCRdb has only the in-frame clones, and not every one. The table includes 85,000 to 100,000 clones, about 92% detected once. The sample was peripheral blood, taken in the first trimester of pregnancy. The sequence came from a female donor with multiple sclerosis, enrolled in a pregnancy study.

The CDR3 DNA reads TGTGCCAGCAGTGAATTGAGACAGGGGGCAGATGAGCAGTACTTC. This sequence encodes CASSELRQGADEQYF. The V and J genes are TRBV2 and TRBJ2-7, with 10 bases lining up with TRBD1. Germline CDR1 and CDR2: SNHLY and FYNNEI. This CDR3 spans 15 amino acids. The V segment lost 2 bases and the J segment 7 bases; nucleotides outside the gene matches: 8.